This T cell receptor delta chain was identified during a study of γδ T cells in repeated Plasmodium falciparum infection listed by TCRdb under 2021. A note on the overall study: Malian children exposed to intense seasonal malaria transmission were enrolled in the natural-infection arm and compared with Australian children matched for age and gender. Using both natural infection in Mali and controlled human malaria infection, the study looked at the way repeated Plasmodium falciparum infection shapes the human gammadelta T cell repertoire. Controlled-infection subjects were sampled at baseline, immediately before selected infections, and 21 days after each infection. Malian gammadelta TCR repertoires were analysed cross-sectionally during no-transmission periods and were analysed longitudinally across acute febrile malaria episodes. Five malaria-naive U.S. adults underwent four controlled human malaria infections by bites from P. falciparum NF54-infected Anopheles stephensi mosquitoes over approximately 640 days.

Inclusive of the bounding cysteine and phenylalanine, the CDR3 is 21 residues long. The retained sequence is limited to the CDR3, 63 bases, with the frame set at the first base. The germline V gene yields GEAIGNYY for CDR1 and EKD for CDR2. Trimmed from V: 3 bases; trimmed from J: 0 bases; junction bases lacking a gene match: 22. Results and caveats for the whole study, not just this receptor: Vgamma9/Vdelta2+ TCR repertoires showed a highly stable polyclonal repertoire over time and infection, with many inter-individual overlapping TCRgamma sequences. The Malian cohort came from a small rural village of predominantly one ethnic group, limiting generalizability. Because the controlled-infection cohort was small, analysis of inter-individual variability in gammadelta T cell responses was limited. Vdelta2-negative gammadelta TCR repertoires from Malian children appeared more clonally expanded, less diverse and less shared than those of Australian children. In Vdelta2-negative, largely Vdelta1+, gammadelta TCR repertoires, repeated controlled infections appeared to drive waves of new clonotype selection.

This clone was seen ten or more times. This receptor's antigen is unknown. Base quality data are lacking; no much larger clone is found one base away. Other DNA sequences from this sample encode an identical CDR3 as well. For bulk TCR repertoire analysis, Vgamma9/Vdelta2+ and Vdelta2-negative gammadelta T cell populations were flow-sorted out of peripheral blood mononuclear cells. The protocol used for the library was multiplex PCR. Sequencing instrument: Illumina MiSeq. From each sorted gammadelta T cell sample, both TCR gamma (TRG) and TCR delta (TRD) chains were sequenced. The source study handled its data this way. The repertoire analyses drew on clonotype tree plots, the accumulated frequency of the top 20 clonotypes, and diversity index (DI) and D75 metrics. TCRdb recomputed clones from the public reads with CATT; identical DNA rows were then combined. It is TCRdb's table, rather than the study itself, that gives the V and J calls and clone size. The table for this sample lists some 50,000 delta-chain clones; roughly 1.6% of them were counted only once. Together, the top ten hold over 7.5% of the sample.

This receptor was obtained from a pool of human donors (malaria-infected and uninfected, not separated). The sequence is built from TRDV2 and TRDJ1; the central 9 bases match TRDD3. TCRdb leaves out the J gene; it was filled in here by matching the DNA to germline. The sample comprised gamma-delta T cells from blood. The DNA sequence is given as TGTGCCTGTGACTCCATGTACTTGACTGGGGGAAAAAACTCGTACACCGATAAACTCATCTTT. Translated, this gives CACDSMYLTGGKNSYTDKLIF.